This TCR beta chain was captured in a study of cytomegalovirus exposure and HLA in healthy donors. Study-level points and caveats: A subsequent analysis found that TCR clusters from the first cohort also tended to co-occur in the approximately 120 validation repertoires, with 90% to 95% of cluster scores above 0.

TCRdb's table, derived via immunoSEQ multiplex PCR, lists solely in-frame clones and lacks some. The sample consists of about 360,000 clones, roughly 88% of them appearing once. Only one count was recorded for this clone. The antigen remains undetermined. The validation cohort, a group of 130 or so subjects, included the donors and was separate from the roughly 670-subject first cohort. The germline gives CDR1 SGHRS, CDR2 YFSETQ. This CDR3 has 14 amino acids. V shed 4 bases and J shed 4 bases, with 11 bases lying between them. The sequence was collected from a woman aged 18-35 years in good health and CMV-seronegative. Sequenced input: PBMCs. V usage is TRBV5-1 and J usage is TRBJ1-4, with D perhaps TRBD1 (6 bases). CDR3 coding DNA: TGCGCCAGCAGCCTGGACAGCCGTAATGAAAAACTGTTTTTT. It codes for CASSLDSRNEKLFF.